This T cell receptor beta chain was recorded in a study of blood T cell repertoires in COVID-19 (dated by TCRdb to about 2020). Some background on the complete study: Samples from collaborators originated in the United States, Italy and Spain and spanned both the acute and convalescent phases of COVID-19. Subjects who had been exposed to COVID-19, were actively infected with it, or had recovered from it provided the deeply sampled blood TCRbeta repertoires that made up the dataset. The repertoires were released in a freely available public database intended as a resource for research on the immune response to SARS-CoV-2. The material from the prospective study consisted of cDNA or gDNA derived from T cells, B-cell-depleted T cells, or PBMCs. Where available, HLA class I and class II types were obtained from metadata supplied by the sample provider rather than from assay-based typing. Samples were obtained from the ongoing ImmuneRACE study (first 160 participants) and from over a thousand subjects provided by 6 global collaborators. A de-identified subject ID, COVID-19 status, age in years and sex were almost always included in the sample metadata.

CDR1 is given as LNHDA and CDR2 as SQIVND, both from the germline V gene (reference sequence). The CDR3 starts with the cysteine, ends with the phenylalanine, and has 15 residues. The entry retains the CDR3 DNA only, 45 bases that are in frame from base 1. Clipping removes 5 bases from V and 5 bases from J, with 6 as the unmatched junction base count. The immunoSEQ Assay, a bias-controlled multiplex PCR, was used to amplify TCRbeta CDR3 regions from genomic DNA. The source study handled its data this way. Nucleated cell counts per sample were estimated from amplification of reference gene primers within the assay. To quantify the absolute abundance of each unique TCRbeta CDR3 rearrangement, sequence reads were collapsed and filtered. Productive Simpson clonality was computed per sample as the square root of Simpson's diversity index over productive rearrangements. TCRdb re-hosts the immuneACCESS table, in-frame sequences only. Its copies lack some clones; in the studies checked, an unresolved V gene accounts for under half of them, and the cause for the rest is not known. V, J and clone size reflect that table, while D and trimming were determined from the DNA. The sample table lists over 200,000 clones, around nine tenths of them with a count of one. The ten largest make up 5.5% to 8% of the sample.

Notes on this clone: No antigen is known for it. It has no much larger one-base neighbor in the sample; base qualities were not kept.

A second Seattle source provided samples from volunteer blood donors who had recovered from COVID-19. The collaborating institutions used their own protocols to collect whole blood in K2EDTA tubes. For TCRbeta analysis, collaborators shipped samples as frozen whole blood, isolated PBMCs, or DNA extracted from either of those sample types. Broader findings and caveats from the paper: Clinical and demographic metadata were provided uncurated, with the amount varying by source and participant.

Input material: peripheral blood. The rearrangement combines TRBV19 with TRBJ2-1, with TRBD1 identical over 10 junction bases. The receptor was isolated from a man aged 55 to 69 who had recovered from COVID-19. The nucleotide sequence is given as TGTGCCAGTAGTCCCCGACAGGGGGCCCACAATGAGCAGTTCTTC. The translation is CASSPRQGAHNEQFF.